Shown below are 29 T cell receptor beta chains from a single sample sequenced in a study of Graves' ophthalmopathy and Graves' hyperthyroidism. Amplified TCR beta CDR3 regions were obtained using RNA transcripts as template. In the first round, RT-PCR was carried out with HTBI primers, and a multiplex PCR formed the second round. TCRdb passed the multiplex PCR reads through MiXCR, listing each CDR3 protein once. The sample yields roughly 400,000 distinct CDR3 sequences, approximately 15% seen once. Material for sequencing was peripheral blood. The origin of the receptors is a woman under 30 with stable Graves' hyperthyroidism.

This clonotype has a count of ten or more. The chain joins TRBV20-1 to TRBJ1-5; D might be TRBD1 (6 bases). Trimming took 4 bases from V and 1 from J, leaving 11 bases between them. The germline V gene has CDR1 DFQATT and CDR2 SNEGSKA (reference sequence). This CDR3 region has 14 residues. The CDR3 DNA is TGCAGTGCTACCACAGGGATGAGCAATCAGCCCCAGCATTTT. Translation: CSATTGMSNQPQHF.

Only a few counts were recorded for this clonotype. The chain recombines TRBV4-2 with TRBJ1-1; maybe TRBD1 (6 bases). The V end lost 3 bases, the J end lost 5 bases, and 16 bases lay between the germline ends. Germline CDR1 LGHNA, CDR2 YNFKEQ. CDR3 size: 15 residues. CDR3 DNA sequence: TGTGCCAGCAGCCAGGCAGGGGCGCAGGGGACTGAAGCTTTCTTT. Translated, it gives CASSQAGAQGTEAFF.

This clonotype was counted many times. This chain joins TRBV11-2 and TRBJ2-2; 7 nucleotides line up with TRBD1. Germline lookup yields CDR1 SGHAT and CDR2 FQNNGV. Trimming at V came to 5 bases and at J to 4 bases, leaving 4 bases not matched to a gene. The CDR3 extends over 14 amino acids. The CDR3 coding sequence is TGTGCCAGCAGCCACGCAGGGGGCACCGGGGAGCTGTTTTTT. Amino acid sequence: CASSHAGGTGELFF. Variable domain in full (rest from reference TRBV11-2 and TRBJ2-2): EAGVAQSPRYKIIEKRQSVAFWCNPISGHATLYWYQQILGQGPKLLIQFQNNGVVDDSQLPKDRFSAERLKGVDSTLKIQPAKLEDSAVYLCASSHAGGTGELFFGEGSRLTVL.

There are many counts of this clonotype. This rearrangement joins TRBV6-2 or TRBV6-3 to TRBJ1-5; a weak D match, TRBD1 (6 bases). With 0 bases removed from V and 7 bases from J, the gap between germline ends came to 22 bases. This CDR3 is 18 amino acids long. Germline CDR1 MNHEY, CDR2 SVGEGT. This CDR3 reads CASSYSWLLSTGIQPQHF. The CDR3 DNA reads TGTGCCAGCAGTTACTCGTGGCTCCTTAGCACAGGGATCCAGCCCCAGCATTTT.

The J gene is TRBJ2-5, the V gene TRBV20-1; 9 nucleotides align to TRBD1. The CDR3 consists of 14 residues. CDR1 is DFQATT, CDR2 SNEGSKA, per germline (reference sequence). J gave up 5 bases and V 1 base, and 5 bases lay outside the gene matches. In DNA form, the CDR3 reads TGCAGTGCTAGAGGGGACAGGGTCGGGGAGACCCAGTACTTC. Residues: CSARGDRVGETQYF.

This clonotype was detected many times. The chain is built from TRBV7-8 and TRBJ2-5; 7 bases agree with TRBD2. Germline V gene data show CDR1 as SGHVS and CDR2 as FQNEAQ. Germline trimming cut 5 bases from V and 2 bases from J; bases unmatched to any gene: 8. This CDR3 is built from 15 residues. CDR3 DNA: TGTGCCAGCAGCGTTGTGGGAGCGGGGCAAGAGACCCAGTACTTC. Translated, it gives CASSVVGAGQETQYF.

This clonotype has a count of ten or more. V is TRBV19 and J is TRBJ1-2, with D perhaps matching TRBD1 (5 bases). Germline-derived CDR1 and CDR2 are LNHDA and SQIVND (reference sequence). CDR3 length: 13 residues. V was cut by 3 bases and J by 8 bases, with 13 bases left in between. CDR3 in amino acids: CASSIQGNRGYTF. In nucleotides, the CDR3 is TGTGCCAGTAGTATCCAGGGAAATCGGGGCTACACCTTC.

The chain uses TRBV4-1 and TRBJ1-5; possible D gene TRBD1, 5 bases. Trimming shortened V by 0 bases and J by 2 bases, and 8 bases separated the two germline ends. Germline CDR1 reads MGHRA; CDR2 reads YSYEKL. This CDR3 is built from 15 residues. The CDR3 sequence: CASSQEVQGNQPQHF. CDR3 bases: TGCGCCAGCAGCCAAGAAGTACAGGGCAATCAGCCCCAGCATTTT.

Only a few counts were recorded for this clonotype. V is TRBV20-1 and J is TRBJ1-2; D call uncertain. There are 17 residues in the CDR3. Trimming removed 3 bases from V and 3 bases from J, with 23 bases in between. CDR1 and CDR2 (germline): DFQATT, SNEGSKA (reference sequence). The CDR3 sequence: CSASSPMWSILYYGYTF. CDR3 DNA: TGCAGTGCTAGTTCACCCATGTGGTCTATACTATACTATGGCTACACCTTC.

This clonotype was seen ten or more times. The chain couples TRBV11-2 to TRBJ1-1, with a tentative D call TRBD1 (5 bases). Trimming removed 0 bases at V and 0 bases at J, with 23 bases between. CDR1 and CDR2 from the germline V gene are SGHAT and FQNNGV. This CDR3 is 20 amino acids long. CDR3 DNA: TGTGCCAGCAGCTTAGATGGATCACCCTGGAGAGGCAGGGTGAACACTGAAGCTTTCTTT. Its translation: CASSLDGSPWRGRVNTEAFF.

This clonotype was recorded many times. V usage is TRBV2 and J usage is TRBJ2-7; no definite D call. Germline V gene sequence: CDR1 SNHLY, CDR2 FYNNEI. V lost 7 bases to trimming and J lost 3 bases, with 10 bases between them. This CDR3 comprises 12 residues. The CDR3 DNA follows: TGTGCCAGCAAACGGTCCTACTACGAGCAGTACTTC. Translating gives CASKRSYYEQYF.

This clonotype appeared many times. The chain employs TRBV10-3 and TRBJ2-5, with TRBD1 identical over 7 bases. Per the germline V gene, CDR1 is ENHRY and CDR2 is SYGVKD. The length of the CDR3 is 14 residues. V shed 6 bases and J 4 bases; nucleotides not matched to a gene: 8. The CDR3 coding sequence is TGTGCCATCAGGTCGGACAGGCAAGGAGAGACCCAGTACTTC. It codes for CAIRSDRQGETQYF.

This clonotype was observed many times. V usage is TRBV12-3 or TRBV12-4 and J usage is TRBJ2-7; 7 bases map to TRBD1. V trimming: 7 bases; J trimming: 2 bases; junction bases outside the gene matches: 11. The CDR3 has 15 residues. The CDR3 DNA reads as TGTGCCAGCAAGAGTAGGGGCAGGGGGACCTACGAGCAGTACTTC. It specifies CASKSRGRGTYEQYF.

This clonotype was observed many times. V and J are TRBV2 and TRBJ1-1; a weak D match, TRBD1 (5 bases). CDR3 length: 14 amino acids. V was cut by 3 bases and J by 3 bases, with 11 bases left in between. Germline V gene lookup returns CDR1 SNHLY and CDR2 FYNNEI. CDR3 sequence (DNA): TGTGCCAGCAGTGACCAGGGACCACACACTGAAGCTTTCTTT. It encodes CASSDQGPHTEAFF.

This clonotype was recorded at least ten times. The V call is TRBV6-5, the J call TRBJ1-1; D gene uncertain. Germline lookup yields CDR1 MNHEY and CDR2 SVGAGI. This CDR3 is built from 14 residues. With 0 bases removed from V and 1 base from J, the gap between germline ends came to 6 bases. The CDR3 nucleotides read TGTGCCAGCAGTTACTCGGAAGGGAACACTGAAGCTTTCTTT. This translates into CASSYSEGNTEAFF.

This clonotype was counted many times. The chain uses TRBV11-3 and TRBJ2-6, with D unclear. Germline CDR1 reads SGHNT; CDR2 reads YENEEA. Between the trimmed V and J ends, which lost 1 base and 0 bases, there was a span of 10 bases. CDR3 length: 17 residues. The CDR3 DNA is TGTGCCAGCAGCTTAGGAAGACACCTCTCTGGGGCCAACGTCCTGACTTTC. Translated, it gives CASSLGRHLSGANVLTF. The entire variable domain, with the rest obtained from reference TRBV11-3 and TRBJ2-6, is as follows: EAGVVQSPRYKIIEKKQPVAFWCNPISGHNTLYWYLQNLGQGPELLIRYENEEAVDDSQLPKDRFSAERLKGVDSTLKIQPAELGDSAVYLCASSLGRHLSGANVLTFGAGSRLTVL.

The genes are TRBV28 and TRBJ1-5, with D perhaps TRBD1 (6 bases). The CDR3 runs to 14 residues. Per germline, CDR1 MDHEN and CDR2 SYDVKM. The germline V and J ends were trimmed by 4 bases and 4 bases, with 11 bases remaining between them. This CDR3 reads CASSSLGGNQPQHF. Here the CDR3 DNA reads TGTGCCAGCAGTTCCTTAGGGGGGAATCAGCCCCAGCATTTT.

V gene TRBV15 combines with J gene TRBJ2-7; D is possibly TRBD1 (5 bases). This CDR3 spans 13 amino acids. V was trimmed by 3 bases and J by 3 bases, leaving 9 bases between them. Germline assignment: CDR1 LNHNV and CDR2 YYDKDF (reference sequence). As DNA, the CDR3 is TGTGCCACCAGCAGGGGCAGGGACTACGAGCAGTACTTC. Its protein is CATSRGRDYEQYF.

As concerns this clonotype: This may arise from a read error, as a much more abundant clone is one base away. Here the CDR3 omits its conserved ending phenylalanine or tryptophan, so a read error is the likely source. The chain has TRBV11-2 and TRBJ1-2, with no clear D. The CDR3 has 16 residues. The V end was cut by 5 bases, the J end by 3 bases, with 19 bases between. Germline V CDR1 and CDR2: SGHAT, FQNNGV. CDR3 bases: TGTGCCAGCAGCGCTACATTTAGGGTTACACACTATGGCTACACCGTC. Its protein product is CASSATFRVTHYGYTV.

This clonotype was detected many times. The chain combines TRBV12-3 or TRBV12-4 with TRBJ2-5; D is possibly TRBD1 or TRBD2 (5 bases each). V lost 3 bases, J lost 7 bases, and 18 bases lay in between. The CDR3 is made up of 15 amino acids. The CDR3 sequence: CASSFTGLRFRTQYF. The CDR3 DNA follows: TGTGCCAGCAGTTTTACGGGGCTAAGATTCAGGACCCAGTACTTC.

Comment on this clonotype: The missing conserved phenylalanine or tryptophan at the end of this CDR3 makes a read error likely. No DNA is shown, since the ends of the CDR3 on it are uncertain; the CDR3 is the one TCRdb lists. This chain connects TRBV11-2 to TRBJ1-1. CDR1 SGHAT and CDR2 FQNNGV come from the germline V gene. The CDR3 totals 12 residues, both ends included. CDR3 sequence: CASSLNSVEACV.

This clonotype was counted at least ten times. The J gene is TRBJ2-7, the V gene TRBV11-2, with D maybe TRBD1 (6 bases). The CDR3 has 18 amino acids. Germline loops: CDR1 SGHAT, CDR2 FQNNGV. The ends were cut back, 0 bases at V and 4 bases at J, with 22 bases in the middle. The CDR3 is CASSLESMSMTGGYEQYF. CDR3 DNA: TGTGCCAGCAGCTTAGAGAGCATGAGTATGACAGGAGGTTACGAGCAGTACTTC.

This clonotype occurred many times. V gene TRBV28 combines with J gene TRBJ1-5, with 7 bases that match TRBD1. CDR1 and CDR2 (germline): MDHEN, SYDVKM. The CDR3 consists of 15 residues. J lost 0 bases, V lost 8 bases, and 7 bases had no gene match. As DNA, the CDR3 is TGTGCCAGCGGCCGACAGGGCTATAGCAATCAGCCCCAGCATTTT. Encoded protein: CASGRQGYSNQPQHF.

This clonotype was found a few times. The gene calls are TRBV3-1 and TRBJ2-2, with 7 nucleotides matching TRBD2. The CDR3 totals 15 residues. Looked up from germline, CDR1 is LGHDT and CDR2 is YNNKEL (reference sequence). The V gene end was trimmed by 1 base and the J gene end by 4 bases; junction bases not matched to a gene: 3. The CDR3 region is CASSQVASGTGELFF. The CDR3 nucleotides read TGTGCCAGCAGCCAAGTCGCTAGCGGCACCGGGGAGCTGTTTTTT.

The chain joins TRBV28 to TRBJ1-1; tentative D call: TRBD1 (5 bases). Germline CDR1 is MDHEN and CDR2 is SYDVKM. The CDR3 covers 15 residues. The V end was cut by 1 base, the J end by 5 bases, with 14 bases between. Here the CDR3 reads CASSLSEGIETEAFF. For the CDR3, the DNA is TGTGCCAGCAGTTTATCGGAGGGGATTGAAACTGAAGCTTTCTTT.

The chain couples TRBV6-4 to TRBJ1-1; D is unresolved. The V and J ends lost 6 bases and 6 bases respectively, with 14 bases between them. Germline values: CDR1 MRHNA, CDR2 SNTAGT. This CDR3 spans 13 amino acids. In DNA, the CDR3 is TGTGCCAGCAGGACGCTTCCCGAACCTGAAGCTTTCTTT. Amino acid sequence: CASRTLPEPEAFF.

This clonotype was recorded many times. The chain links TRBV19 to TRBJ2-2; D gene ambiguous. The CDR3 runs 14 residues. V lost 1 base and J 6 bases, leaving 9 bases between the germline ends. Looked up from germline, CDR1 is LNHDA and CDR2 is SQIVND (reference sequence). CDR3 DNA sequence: TGTGCCAGTAGTATAGGGGGTAGTCCCGGGGAGCTGTTTTTT. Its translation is CASSIGGSPGELFF. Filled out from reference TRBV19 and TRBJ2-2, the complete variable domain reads DGGITQSPKYLFRKEGQNVTLSCEQNLNHDAMYWYRQDPGQGLRLIYYSQIVNDFQKGDIAEGYSVSREKKESFPLTVTSAQKNPTAFYLCASSIGGSPGELFFGEGSRLTVL.

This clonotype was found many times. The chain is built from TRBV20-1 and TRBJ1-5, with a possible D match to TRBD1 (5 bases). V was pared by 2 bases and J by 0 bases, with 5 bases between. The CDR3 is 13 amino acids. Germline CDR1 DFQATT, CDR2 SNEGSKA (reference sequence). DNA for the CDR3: TGCAGTGCTAGACAGGGTAGCAATCAGCCCCAGCATTTT. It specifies CSARQGSNQPQHF.

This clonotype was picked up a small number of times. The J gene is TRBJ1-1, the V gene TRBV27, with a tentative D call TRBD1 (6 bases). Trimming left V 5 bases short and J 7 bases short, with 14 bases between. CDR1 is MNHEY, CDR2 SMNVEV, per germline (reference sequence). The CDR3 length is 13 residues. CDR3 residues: CASSATGWGEAFF. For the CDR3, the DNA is TGTGCCAGCAGTGCCACAGGGTGGGGTGAAGCTTTCTTT.